This TCR beta chain was captured in a study of a mutant IDH1 vaccine in newly diagnosed glioma. On the study more broadly: Onset of vaccination occurred 4-6 weeks following radiotherapy alone, or with temozolomide cycles. A 62.5% male, approximately 40% female split and a mean age of approximately 40 years characterized treated patients.

Study results and caveats: The study observed vaccine-induced immune responses in more than 80% of patients.

Time point defined: week 47, end of study. Topical imiquimod was applied with each vaccine dose, which held 300 ug of mutant IDH1 20-mer peptide. Regarding this clone: What it binds is not known. One end of the junction is discordant with germline, which a read error may explain. Other DNA sequences within the sample encode an identical CDR3.

Assay: immunoSEQ multiplex PCR; the TCRdb copy retains only in-frame clones and omits some. The sample lists tens of thousands of clones, around four fifths occurring once. The CDR3 has 16 amino acids. In germline, CDR1 is WNHNN, CDR2 SYGVQD (reference sequence). The chain recombines TRBV10-1 with TRBJ2-2; TRBD1 might be the D (6 bases). The receptor was derived from a man in his forties with glioma. The source material was PBMCs, sampled from a glioma patient whose treatment included an IDH1 peptide vaccine. CDR3: CASANRRDKNTGELFF. The CDR3 nucleotides read TGCGCCAGCGCAAATAGACGGGACAAAAACACCGGAGAGCTGTTTTTT.